The following is a T cell receptor beta chain sequence with its context. Its antigen is not identified. Germline V gene lookup returns CDR1 ENHRY and CDR2 SYGVKD. This CDR3 is 14 amino acids long. The ends were cut back, 3 bases at V and 8 bases at J, with 16 bases in the middle. MiXCR was run by TCRdb on the 5' RACE reads, yielding one entry per CDR3 protein. The sample consists of hundreds of thousands of distinct CDR3 sequences, about 5% of them appearing once. The sample belongs to a study of T cells after yellow fever vaccination. Findings of the study overall: Reappearance after the booster was observed for most primary-vaccination clones (96% CD4, over 75% CD8). Some clonotypes were seen in both the CD4 and the CD8 compartments. These made up a small share and likely arose from convergent recombination.

The TCR was taken from a man aged 18 to 35 who received the YFV17D yellow fever vaccine. The chain links TRBV10-3 to TRBJ1-2; a weak D match, TRBD1 (5 bases). The material was CD4+ T cells sorted from PBMCs, obtained on the day of the yellow fever booster vaccination. The CDR3 loop is CAISDLIGAMGYTF. The CDR3 DNA is TGTGCCATCAGTGACTTGATAGGGGCTATGGGCTACACCTTC.